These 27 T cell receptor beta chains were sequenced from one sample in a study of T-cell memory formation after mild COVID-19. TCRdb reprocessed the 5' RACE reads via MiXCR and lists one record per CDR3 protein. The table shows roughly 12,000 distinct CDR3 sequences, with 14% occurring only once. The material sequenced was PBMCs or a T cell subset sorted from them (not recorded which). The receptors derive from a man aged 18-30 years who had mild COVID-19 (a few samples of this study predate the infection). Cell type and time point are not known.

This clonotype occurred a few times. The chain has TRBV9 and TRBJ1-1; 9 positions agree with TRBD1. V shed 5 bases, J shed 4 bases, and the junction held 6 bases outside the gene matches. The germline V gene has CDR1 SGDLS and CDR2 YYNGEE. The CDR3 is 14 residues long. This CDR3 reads CASSTGGWGTEAFF. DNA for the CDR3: TGTGCCAGCAGTACAGGGGGCTGGGGCACTGAAGCTTTCTTT.

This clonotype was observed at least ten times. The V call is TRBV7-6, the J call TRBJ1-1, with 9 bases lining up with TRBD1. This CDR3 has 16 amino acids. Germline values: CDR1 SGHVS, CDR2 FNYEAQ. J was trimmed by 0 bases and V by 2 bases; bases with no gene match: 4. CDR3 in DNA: TGTGCCAGCAGCTTATATGACAGGGGGATGAACACTGAAGCTTTCTTT. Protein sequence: CASSLYDRGMNTEAFF.

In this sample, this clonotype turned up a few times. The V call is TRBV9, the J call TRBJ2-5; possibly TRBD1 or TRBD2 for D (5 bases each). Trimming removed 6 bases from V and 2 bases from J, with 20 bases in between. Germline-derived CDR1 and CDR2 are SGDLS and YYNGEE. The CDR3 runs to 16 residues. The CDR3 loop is CASNNYGAGGQETQYF. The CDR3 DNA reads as TGTGCCAGCAACAATTACGGGGCAGGAGGACAAGAGACCCAGTACTTC.

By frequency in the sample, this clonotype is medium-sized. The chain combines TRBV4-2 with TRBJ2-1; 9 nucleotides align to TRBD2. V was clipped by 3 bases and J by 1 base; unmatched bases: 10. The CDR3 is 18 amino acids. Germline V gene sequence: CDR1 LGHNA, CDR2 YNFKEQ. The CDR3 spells CASSQGAGTSRSYNEQFF. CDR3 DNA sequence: TGTGCCAGCAGCCAGGGGGCCGGGACTAGCCGATCCTACAATGAGCAGTTCTTC.

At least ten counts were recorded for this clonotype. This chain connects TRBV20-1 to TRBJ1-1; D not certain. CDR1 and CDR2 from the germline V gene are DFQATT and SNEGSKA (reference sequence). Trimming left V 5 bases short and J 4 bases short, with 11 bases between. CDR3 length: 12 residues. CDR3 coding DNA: TGCAGTGCTGGGCTACGGGGCACTGAAGCTTTCTTT. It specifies CSAGLRGTEAFF.

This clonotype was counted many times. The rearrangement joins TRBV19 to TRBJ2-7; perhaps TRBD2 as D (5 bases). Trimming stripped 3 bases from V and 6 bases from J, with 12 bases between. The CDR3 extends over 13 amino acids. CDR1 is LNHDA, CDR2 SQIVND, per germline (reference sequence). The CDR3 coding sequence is TGTGCCAGTAGTATCACAGCTCGGGGCGAGCAGTACGTC. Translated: CASSITARGEQYV.

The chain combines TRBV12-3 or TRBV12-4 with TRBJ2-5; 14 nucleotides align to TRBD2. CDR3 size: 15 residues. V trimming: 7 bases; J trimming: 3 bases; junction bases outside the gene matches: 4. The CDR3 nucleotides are TGTGCCAGCAATCCGGGACTAGCGGGAGAAGAGACCCAGTACTTC. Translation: CASNPGLAGEETQYF.

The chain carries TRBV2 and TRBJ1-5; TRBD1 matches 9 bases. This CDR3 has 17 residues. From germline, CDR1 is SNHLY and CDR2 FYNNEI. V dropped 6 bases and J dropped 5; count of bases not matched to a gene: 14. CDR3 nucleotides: TGTGCCAGCAGCAGAAGGGGGAGACAGGGGGTTGATCAGCCCCAGCATTTT. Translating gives CASSRRGRQGVDQPQHF.

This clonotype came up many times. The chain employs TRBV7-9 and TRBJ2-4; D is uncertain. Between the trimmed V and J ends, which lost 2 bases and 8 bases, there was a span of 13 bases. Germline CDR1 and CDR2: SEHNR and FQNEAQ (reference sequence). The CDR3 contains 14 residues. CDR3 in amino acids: CASSLLPAPHIQYF. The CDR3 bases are TGTGCCAGCAGCTTATTGCCCGCCCCACACATTCAGTACTTC.

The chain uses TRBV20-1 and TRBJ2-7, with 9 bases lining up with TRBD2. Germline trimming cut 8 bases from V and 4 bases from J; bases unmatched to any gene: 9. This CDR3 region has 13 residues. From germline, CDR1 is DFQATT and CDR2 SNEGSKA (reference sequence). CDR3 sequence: CSLARLAGYEQYF. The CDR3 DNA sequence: TGCAGTCTGGCGAGGCTAGCGGGGTACGAGCAGTACTTC.

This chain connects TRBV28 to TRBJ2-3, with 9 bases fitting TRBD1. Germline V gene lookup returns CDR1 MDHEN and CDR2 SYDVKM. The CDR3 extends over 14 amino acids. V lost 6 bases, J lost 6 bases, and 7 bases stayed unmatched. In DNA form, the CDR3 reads TGTGCCAGCAGCAGGGACAGGGAGGTGGATACGCAGTATTTT. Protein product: CASSRDREVDTQYF.

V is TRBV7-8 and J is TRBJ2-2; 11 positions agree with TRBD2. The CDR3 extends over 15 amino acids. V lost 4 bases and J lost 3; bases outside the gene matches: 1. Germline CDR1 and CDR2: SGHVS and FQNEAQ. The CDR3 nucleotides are TGTGCCAGCAGCTCGACTAGCGGGGACACCGGGGAGCTGTTTTTT. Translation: CASSSTSGDTGELFF.

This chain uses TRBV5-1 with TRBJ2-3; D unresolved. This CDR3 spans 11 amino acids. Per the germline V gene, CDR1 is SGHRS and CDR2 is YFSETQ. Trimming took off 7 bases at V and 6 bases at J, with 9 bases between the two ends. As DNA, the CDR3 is TGCGCCAGCTCACTAATGGATACGCAGTATTTT. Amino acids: CASSLMDTQYF.

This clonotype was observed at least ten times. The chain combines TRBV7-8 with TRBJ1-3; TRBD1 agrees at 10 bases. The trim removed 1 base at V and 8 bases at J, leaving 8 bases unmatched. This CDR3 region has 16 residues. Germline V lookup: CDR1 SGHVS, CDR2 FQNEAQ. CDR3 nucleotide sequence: TGTGCCAGCAGCTTAGTGGGGACAGGGGTCTATGACACCATATATTTT. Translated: CASSLVGTGVYDTIYF.

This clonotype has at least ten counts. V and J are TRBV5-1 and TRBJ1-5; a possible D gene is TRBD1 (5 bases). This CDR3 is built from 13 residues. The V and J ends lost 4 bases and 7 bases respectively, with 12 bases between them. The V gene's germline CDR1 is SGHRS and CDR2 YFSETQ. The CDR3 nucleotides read TGCGCCAGCAGCGACAGAGTGGGCCAGCCCCAGCATTTT. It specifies CASSDRVGQPQHF.

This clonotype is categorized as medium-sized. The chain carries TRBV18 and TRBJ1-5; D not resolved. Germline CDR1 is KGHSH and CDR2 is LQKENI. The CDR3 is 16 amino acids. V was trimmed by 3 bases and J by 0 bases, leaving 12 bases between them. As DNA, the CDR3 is TGTGCCAGCTCACCCTCCGGACGGTATAGCAATCAGCCCCAGCATTTT. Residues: CASSPSGRYSNQPQHF.

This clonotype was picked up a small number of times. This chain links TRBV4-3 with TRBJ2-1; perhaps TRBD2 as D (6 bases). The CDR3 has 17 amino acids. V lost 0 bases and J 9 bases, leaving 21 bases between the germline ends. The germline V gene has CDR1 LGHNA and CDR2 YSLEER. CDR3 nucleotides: TGCGCCAGCAGCCAAGATCGCCGGGGGTTAAGGAATGGTGAGCAGTTCTTC. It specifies CASSQDRRGLRNGEQFF.

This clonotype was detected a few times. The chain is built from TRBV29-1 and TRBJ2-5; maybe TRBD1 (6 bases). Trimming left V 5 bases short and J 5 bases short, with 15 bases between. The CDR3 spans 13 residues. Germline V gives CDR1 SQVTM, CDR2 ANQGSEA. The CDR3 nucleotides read TGCAGCGTTTGGTGGGGGCGATGGGAGACCCAGTACTTC. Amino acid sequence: CSVWWGRWETQYF.

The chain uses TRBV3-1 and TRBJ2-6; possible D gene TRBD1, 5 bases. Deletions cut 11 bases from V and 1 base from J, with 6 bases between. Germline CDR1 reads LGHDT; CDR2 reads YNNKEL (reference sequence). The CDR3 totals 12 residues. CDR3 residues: CAAGSGANVLTF. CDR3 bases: TGTGCCGCAGGGTCTGGGGCCAACGTCCTGACTTTC. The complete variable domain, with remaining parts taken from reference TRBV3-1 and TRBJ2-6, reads DTAVSQTPKYLVTQMGNDKSIKCEQNLGHDTMYWYKQDSKKFLKIMFSYNNKELIINETVPNRFSPKSPDKAHLNLHINSLELGDSAVYFCAAGSGANVLTFGAGSRLTVL.

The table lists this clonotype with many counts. The CDR3 DNA is TGTGCCAGTCCCTGGCCTCGCGGGAGGTCCTACGAGCAGTACGTC. Translation: CASPWPRGRSYEQYV. The gene calls are TRBV6-5 and TRBJ2-7; 8 nucleotides agree with TRBD2. Germline CDR1 is MNHEY and CDR2 is SVGAGI. Trimming took 9 bases from V and 1 from J; bases not matched to a gene: 11. The CDR3 length is 15 residues.

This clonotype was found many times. CDR3 DNA sequence: TGTGCCAGCAGTCTTACTGGACTCACGCACAATCAGCCCCAGCATTTT. It is translated as CASSLTGLTHNQPQHF. The chain combines TRBV6-2 or TRBV6-3 with TRBJ1-5, with unresolved D. The V end was cut by 5 bases, the J end by 3 bases, with 17 bases between. CDR1 MNHEY and CDR2 SVGEGT come from the germline V gene. CDR3 length: 16 amino acids.

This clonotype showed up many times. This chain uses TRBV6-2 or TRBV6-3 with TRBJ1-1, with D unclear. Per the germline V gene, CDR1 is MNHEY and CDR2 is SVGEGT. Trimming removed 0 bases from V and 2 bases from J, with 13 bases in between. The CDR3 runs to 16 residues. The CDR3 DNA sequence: TGTGCCAGCAGTTACTCCGTTGGAGTAGGAAACACTGAAGCTTTCTTT. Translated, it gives CASSYSVGVGNTEAFF.

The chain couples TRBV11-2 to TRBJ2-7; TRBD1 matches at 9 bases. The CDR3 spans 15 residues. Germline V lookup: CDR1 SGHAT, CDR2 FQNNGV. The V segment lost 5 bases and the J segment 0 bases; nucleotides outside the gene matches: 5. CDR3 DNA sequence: TGTGCCAGCAGCCAGGGGACAGGGAGCTCCTACGAGCAGTACTTC. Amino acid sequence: CASSQGTGSSYEQYF. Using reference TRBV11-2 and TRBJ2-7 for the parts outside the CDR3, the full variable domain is EAGVAQSPRYKIIEKRQSVAFWCNPISGHATLYWYQQILGQGPKLLIQFQNNGVVDDSQLPKDRFSAERLKGVDSTLKIQPAKLEDSAVYLCASSQGTGSSYEQYFGPGTRLTVT.

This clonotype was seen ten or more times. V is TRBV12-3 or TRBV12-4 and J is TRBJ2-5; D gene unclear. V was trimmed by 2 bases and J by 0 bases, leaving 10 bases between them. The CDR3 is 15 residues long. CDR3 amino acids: CASSLFSGYQETQYF. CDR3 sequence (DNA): TGTGCCAGCAGTTTATTCTCGGGTTACCAAGAGACCCAGTACTTC.

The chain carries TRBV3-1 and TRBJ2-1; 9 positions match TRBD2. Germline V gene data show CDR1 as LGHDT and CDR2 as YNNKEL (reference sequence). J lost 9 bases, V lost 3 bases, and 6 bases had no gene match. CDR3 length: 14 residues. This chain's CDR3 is CASSHSGGGREQFF. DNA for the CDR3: TGTGCCAGCAGCCATAGCGGGGGTGGGCGTGAGCAGTTCTTC.

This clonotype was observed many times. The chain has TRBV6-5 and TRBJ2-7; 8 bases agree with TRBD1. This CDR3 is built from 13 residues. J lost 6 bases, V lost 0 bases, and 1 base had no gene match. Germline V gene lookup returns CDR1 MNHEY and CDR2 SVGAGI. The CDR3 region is CASSYSTGGEQYF. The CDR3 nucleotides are TGTGCCAGCAGTTACTCCACAGGGGGCGAGCAGTACTTC.

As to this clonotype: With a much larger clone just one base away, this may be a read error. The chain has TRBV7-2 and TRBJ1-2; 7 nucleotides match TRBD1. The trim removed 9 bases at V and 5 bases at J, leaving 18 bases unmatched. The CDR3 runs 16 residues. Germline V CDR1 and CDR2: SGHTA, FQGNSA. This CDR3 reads CARSTTGTALLYGYTF. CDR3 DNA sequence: TGTGCCAGAAGCACCACCGGGACAGCCCTTCTTTATGGCTACACCTTC.